This TCR beta chain was captured in a study of blood T cell repertoires in COVID-19. Study-wide context: Samples came from the United States, Italy and Spain, spanning acute and convalescent COVID-19. PBMCs, B-cell-depleted T cells, or T cells were the source of the cDNA or gDNA that made up the material.

Source study methods: It was from reference gene primer amplification that nucleated cell counts were estimated. Clones were sequenced by immunoSEQ multiplex PCR, and TCRdb holds only the in-frame ones, with some missing. V, J and clone size derive from that table, while D and trimming were established from the DNA sequence. The table records 70,000 to 100,000 clones, approximately 84% of them present only once. Germline CDR1 and CDR2: KGHSH and LQKENI. V shed 3 bases, J shed 4 bases, and the junction held 6 bases outside the gene matches. The CDR3 length is 15 residues. This chain uses TRBV18 with TRBJ1-2, with 9 positions matching TRBD1. The TCR originated in a human donor in a cohort sampled during active COVID-19. Material for sequencing was peripheral blood. CDR3 residues: CASSPPGQGGYGYTF. DNA of the CDR3: TGTGCCAGCTCACCCCCGGGACAGGGAGGCTATGGCTACACCTTC. The full variable domain, with the rest looked up from reference TRBV18 and TRBJ1-2, is NAGVMQNPRHLVRRRGQEARLRCSPMKGHSHVYWYRQLPEEGLKFMVYLQKENIIDESGMPKERFSAEFPKEGPSILRIQQVVRGDSAAYFCASSPPGQGGYGYTFGSGTRLTVV.